This note documents a single TCR beta chain sequence. Its matching antigen is unknown. The data were taken from a study of shared clonotypes between healthy human individuals. Study background: A couple of female and a few male donors aged 18 to 49 were enrolled. Study results and limitations: Generally, estimated richness proved larger in naive subsets than it did in memory subsets.

Method: immunoSEQ multiplex PCR; TCRdb's copy keeps in-frame clones and lacks some. The table lists about 2.4 million clones, 93% of them singletons, with approximately 0.36% in the top ten. With V trimmed by 5 bases and J by 6 bases, 7 bases remained unmatched. Germline V gives CDR1 SNHLY, CDR2 FYNNEI. The CDR3 loop spans 14 amino acids. This receptor was identified in a man younger than 35 in good health. Some clones in this sample may be carry-over from other donors' samples. The V call is TRBV2, the J call TRBJ2-3; 8 bases line up with TRBD2. Input material: naive CD4+ T cells from PBMCs. The subset was: CD45RA+ positively selected. The CDR3 bases are TGTGCCAGCAGTCCTCGGACTAGCTCGGATACGCAGTATTTT. Amino acid sequence: CASSPRTSSDTQYF.